Sequencing of this TCR beta chain was carried out in a study of blood T cell repertoires in COVID-19. Study-wide context: Donors in the United States, Italy and Spain gave samples during acute or convalescent COVID-19. Nucleic acid was either cDNA or gDNA, and it came from T cells, B-cell-depleted T cells, or PBMCs.

CDR3 length: 15 residues. Trimming took 5 bases from V and 6 from J; bases not matched to a gene: 10. The germline gives CDR1 SGHNT, CDR2 YYREEE (reference sequence). Source study methods: Reference gene primer amplification gave estimated nucleated cell counts. The assay was immunoSEQ multiplex PCR, and TCRdb's table has in-frame clones only and misses some. D and trimming come from the DNA, and the V and J calls and clone size come from that table. The sample has approximately 180,000 clones; roughly 81% are singletons. A Seattle source enrolled patients during active infection and followed them longitudinally.

Sequenced sample: peripheral blood. The rearrangement uses TRBV5-4 and TRBJ1-1, with 10 bases fitting TRBD1. The clonotype was recovered from a woman of 80 years or more with COVID-19, enrolled during active disease. The CDR3 bases are TGTGCCAGCAGTTTTCCCGGGACAGGGGTCGCTGAAGCTTTCTTT. It specifies CASSFPGTGVAEAFF.